One and the same sample provided the 25 T cell receptor beta chains below, sequenced in a study of chemoradiotherapy in HPV16-positive cancers (dated by TCRdb to between 2021 and 2023). The library came from the immunoSEQ multiplex PCR assay. TCRdb provides this immuneACCESS table in a form limited to in-frame rearrangements. Some clones are lacking; in checked studies, under half of them reflect an unresolved V gene, and why the rest are absent is not known. In this sample the table shows approximately 9,300 clones, around 86% of which occur a single time. The ten largest clones capture more than 2% of the sample. The sequencing used blood, collected from a patient who underwent chemoradiotherapy. Source of these receptors: a human donor with HPV-associated anogenital cancer.

The chain carries TRBV19 and TRBJ1-1, with D possibly matching TRBD1 (5 bases). This CDR3 spans 15 amino acids. The V gene lost 7 bases and the J gene lost 0 bases, with 15 bases spanning the gap. CDR1 and CDR2 (germline): LNHDA, SQIVND (reference sequence). The CDR3 loop reads CASNGRGLLNTEAFF. Here the CDR3 DNA reads TGTGCCAGTAACGGCCGGGGACTTCTGAACACTGAAGCTTTCTTT. The full variable domain, rest sourced from reference TRBV19 and TRBJ1-1, is DGGITQSPKYLFRKEGQNVTLSCEQNLNHDAMYWYRQDPGQGLRLIYYSQIVNDFQKGDIAEGYSVSREKKESFPLTVTSAQKNPTAFYLCASNGRGLLNTEAFFGQGTRLTVV.

The chain employs TRBV5-8 and TRBJ2-3; tentative D call: TRBD2 (6 bases). V was pared by 4 bases and J by 8 bases, with 14 bases between. This CDR3 region has 13 residues. Looked up from germline, CDR1 is SGHTS and CDR2 is YDEGEE. CDR3 nucleotide sequence: TGTGCCAGCAGCCAAAAGCGGGTCGGTACGCAGTATTTT. This encodes CASSQKRVGTQYF.

This clone was counted a single time. The V call is TRBV6-1, the J call TRBJ2-3, with D perhaps TRBD2 (6 bases). Germline values: CDR1 MNHNS, CDR2 SASEGT. The CDR3 sequence is 15 residues long. Trimming removed 1 base at V and 4 bases at J, with 12 bases between. DNA of the CDR3: TGTGCCAGCAGTGAAGGGGAGACTAGGGCAGATACGCAGTATTTT. It encodes CASSEGETRADTQYF.

The V call is TRBV13, the J call TRBJ1-1; D is perhaps TRBD1 (6 bases). V lost 1 base, J lost 1 base, and 10 bases lay in between. Germline V lookup: CDR1 PRHDT, CDR2 FYEKMQ (reference sequence). This CDR3 is 15 amino acids long. The CDR3 reads CASSLEGGPNTEAFF. The DNA of the CDR3 is TGTGCCAGCAGCTTAGAGGGGGGCCCGAACACTGAAGCTTTCTTT.

This chain joins TRBV4-1 and TRBJ2-5; D may be TRBD2 (6 bases). The CDR3 is made up of 16 amino acids. Trimming pared 0 bases from V and 5 bases from J, leaving 16 bases between. Germline V gene lookup returns CDR1 MGHRA and CDR2 YSYEKL. The DNA of the CDR3 is TGCGCCAGCAGCCAAGATTATGAGCGGGCAAGGGAGACCCAGTACTTC. Amino acids: CASSQDYERARETQYF.

The chain combines TRBV2 with TRBJ1-6; D gene uncertain. Germline values: CDR1 SNHLY, CDR2 FYNNEI. The CDR3 spans 12 residues. V lost 6 bases and J 4 bases, leaving 4 bases between the germline ends. The CDR3 protein is CASRGYNSPLHF. As DNA, the CDR3 is TGTGCCAGCAGGGGATATAATTCACCCCTCCACTTT.

V is TRBV6-5 and J is TRBJ1-1, with D unclear. The V end was cut by 2 bases, the J end by 4 bases, with 17 bases between. The CDR3 extends over 16 amino acids. Germline lookup yields CDR1 MNHEY and CDR2 SVGAGI. Written as DNA, the CDR3 is TGTGCCAGCAGTTACGGACTCAGCGGGCACTCCACTGAAGCTTTCTTT. Its translation is CASSYGLSGHSTEAFF.

The chain is built from TRBV14 and TRBJ1-6; D gene uncertain. Germline V gene sequence: CDR1 SGHDN, CDR2 FVKESK. The CDR3 runs to 15 residues. Trimming took 3 bases from V and 3 from J, leaving 9 bases between them. Written as DNA, the CDR3 is TGTGCCAGCAGCCATCCGGGAAGCTATAATTCACCCCTCCACTTT. It yields the protein CASSHPGSYNSPLHF.

CDR3 amino acids: CASTPAGRDYGYTF. The CDR3 coding sequence is TGTGCCAGCACCCCCGCTGGAAGGGACTATGGCTACACCTTC. J is TRBJ1-2 and V is TRBV6-5; D not certain. The CDR3 loop spans 14 amino acids. V was cut by 7 bases and J by 3 bases, with 15 bases left in between. The germline gives CDR1 MNHEY, CDR2 SVGAGI.

The chain joins TRBV7-2 to TRBJ2-5; D unclear. Trimming removed 8 bases from V and 4 bases from J, with 14 bases in between. The CDR3 sequence is 13 residues long. The germline gives CDR1 SGHTA, CDR2 FQGNSA. CDR3 protein: CASSSPGVETQYF. CDR3 DNA: TGTGCCAGCTCCTCTCCGGGCGTAGAGACCCAGTACTTC.

This clone was recorded once. The chain uses TRBV28 and TRBJ1-6, with D hard to call. The germline CDR1 and CDR2 sequences are MDHEN and SYDVKM. The CDR3 consists of 17 residues. V gave up 5 bases and J gave up 7 bases, with 21 bases separating them. The CDR3 spells CASSTTDGLLGNSPLHF. The CDR3 region has the DNA TGTGCCAGCAGTACTACAGACGGGCTCCTCGGGAATTCACCCCTCCACTTT.

The chain links TRBV6-1 to TRBJ2-2, with D unclear. V dropped 8 bases and J dropped 6 bases, with 7 bases sitting between them. Germline CDR1 MNHNS, CDR2 SASEGT. CDR3 size: 11 residues. CDR3 coding DNA: TGTGCCAGCTCGAAAGCCGGGGAGCTGTTTTTT. Translated: CASSKAGELFF.

CDR3 region: CASSPRHLSYEQYF. CDR3 in DNA: TGTGCCAGCAGTCCTCGTCACCTCTCCTACGAGCAGTACTTC. This chain connects TRBV27 to TRBJ2-7; no definite D call. Trimming took off 5 bases at V and 0 bases at J, with 11 bases between the two ends. The CDR3 has 14 residues. The germline V gene has CDR1 MNHEY and CDR2 SMNVEV (reference sequence).

There are a few counts of this clone. The rearrangement links TRBV4-1 to TRBJ1-2, with D possibly TRBD1 on 5 matching bases. Trimming left V 3 bases short and J 3 bases short, with 14 bases between. The CDR3 totals 15 residues. The germline V gene encodes CDR1 MGHRA and CDR2 YSYEKL. CDR3 DNA: TGCGCCAGCAGCCAGCACCAGGGACCAGACTATGGCTACACCTTC. Protein: CASSQHQGPDYGYTF.

This clone was found once. The chain couples TRBV19 to TRBJ2-3; D gene unclear. The CDR3 sequence is 13 residues long. The germline CDR1 and CDR2 sequences are LNHDA and SQIVND (reference sequence). The V end was cut by 5 bases, the J end by 5 bases, with 11 bases between. The CDR3 DNA reads as TGTGCCAGTAGTTGGAGAGGCCTAGATACGCAGTATTTT. It specifies CASSWRGLDTQYF.

The chain employs TRBV13 and TRBJ2-1; 11 nucleotides align to TRBD2. The CDR3 extends over 20 amino acids. The V gene end was trimmed by 5 bases and the J gene end by 1 base; junction bases not matched to a gene: 16. Germline V gene lookup returns CDR1 PRHDT and CDR2 FYEKMQ (reference sequence). The chain's CDR3 is CASSLPSLLAGGPSYNEQFF. DNA for the CDR3: TGTGCCAGCAGCCTACCTTCCCTGTTAGCGGGGGGGCCTTCCTACAATGAGCAGTTCTTC. The full variable domain, its missing parts supplied by reference TRBV13 and TRBJ2-1, is AAGVIQSPRHLIKEKRETATLKCYPIPRHDTVYWYQQGPGQDPQFLISFYEKMQSDKGSIPDRFSAQQFSDYHSELNMSSLELGDSALYFCASSLPSLLAGGPSYNEQFFGPGTRLTVL.

In nucleotides, the CDR3 is TGTGCCAGCAGCGTAGGTTCGACAGCCTTGGGTGGAAACACCATATATTTT. Translated: CASSVGSTALGGNTIYF. The V call is TRBV9, the J call TRBJ1-3; perhaps TRBD1 as D (5 bases). CDR3 size: 17 residues. Germline CDR1 is SGDLS and CDR2 is YYNGEE. Trimming took 0 bases from V and 3 from J, leaving 16 bases between them.

In this sample, this clone turned up a few times. The V and J genes are TRBV4-3 and TRBJ1-2; 9 nucleotides line up with TRBD1. Germline V CDR1 and CDR2: LGHNA, YSLEER. This CDR3 spans 16 amino acids. The V and J ends lost 0 bases and 6 bases, in that order; junction bases with no gene match: 8. CDR3 sequence (DNA): TGCGCCAGCAGCCAAGATCCGGGACAGGGACGACATGGCTACACCTTC. Residues: CASSQDPGQGRHGYTF.

The rearrangement links TRBV4-2 to TRBJ1-2, with 8 bases fitting TRBD1. The germline V gene has CDR1 LGHNA and CDR2 YNFKEQ. CDR3 size: 15 residues. Trimming at V came to 4 bases and at J to 4 bases, leaving 8 bases not matched to a gene. The CDR3 protein is CASSPQQGDRYGYTF. The CDR3 bases are TGTGCCAGCAGCCCCCAACAGGGGGATCGCTATGGCTACACCTTC.

This clone was seen only a few times. The chain is built from TRBV23-1 and TRBJ1-2; D is possibly TRBD1 (6 bases). TRBV23-1 is designated an ORF whose function remains uncertain. V lost 3 bases and J lost 8, with 16 bases in between. There are 14 residues in the CDR3. CDR3 nucleotides: TGCGCCAGCAGTCAGCCGGGGGCGGAGGGAGGCTACACCTTC. This translates into CASSQPGAEGGYTF.

This clone has just a few counts. The chain has TRBV10-1 and TRBJ2-3; D uncertain. This CDR3 is 14 amino acids long. Trimming left V 5 bases short and J 8 bases short, with 17 bases between. Germline lookup yields CDR1 WNHNN and CDR2 SYGVQD (reference sequence). CDR3 bases: TGCGCCAGCAGTAATCGGCAGGCTTTTGGTACGCAGTATTTT. Translated: CASSNRQAFGTQYF.

The table lists this clone with a few counts. The V and J genes are TRBV30 and TRBJ2-1; D is possibly TRBD1 or TRBD2 (5 bases each). Between the trimmed V and J ends, which lost 8 bases and 6 bases, there was a span of 17 bases. The CDR3 has 13 residues. The germline V gene has CDR1 GTSNPN and CDR2 SVGIG (reference sequence). CDR3: CAREGSYCNEQFF. As DNA, the CDR3 is TGTGCCCGTGAGGGGTCCTACTGCAATGAGCAGTTCTTC.

The genes are TRBV29-1 and TRBJ1-2; TRBD1 matches 8 bases. The CDR3 length is 13 residues. The V segment lost 7 bases and the J segment 6 bases; nucleotides outside the gene matches: 10. Germline V lookup: CDR1 SQVTM, CDR2 ANQGSEA. The CDR3 DNA sequence: TGCAGCGCGTCGACAGGGGAGTCGGATGGCTACACCTTC. Protein sequence: CSASTGESDGYTF.

The chain recombines TRBV9 with TRBJ1-1; the D is unclear. The CDR3 runs to 14 residues. Germline CDR1 reads SGDLS; CDR2 reads YYNGEE. The germline V and J ends were trimmed by 0 bases and 4 bases, with 10 bases remaining between them. The CDR3 sequence is CASSVDGEPTEAFF. In DNA form, the CDR3 reads TGTGCCAGCAGCGTAGACGGAGAACCCACTGAAGCTTTCTTT.

The V call is TRBV4-3, the J call TRBJ2-3; D is possibly TRBD1 or TRBD2 (5 bases each). This CDR3 contains 15 residues. Germline values: CDR1 LGHNA, CDR2 YSLEER. V was shortened by 4 bases and J by 3 bases, with 14 bases between the two germline ends. The CDR3 here is CASSRSMGVTDTQYF. In nucleotides, the CDR3 is TGCGCCAGCAGCCGAAGTATGGGGGTAACAGATACGCAGTATTTT.